This TCR beta chain was documented in a study of blood T cell repertoires in COVID-19. Authors' methods: How many nucleated cells were present was estimated from reference gene primer amplification. The method was immunoSEQ multiplex PCR; TCRdb's version includes in-frame clones alone and lacks a portion of them. That table is the source of V, J and clone size, and D and trimming were worked out from the DNA. The table has approximately 120,000 clones, 83% seen once. In germline, CDR1 is MDHEN, CDR2 SYDVKM. Trimming took 8 bases from V and 5 from J; bases not matched to a gene: 14. CDR3 length: 15 residues.

The receptor was isolated from a woman between 55 and 75 years old with acute or convalescent COVID-19. The chain combines TRBV28 with TRBJ1-2, with TRBD1 identical over 7 bases. The sample was peripheral blood. The CDR3 is CASLGQRKRSYGYTF. The DNA for the CDR3 is TGTGCCAGCCTGGGACAGCGAAAAAGATCTTATGGCTACACCTTC.